Listed below are T cell receptor beta chains from one sample, sequenced in a study of shared clonotypes between healthy human individuals. Sequenced by immunoSEQ multiplex PCR; TCRdb stores in-frame clones only, minus some. The sample yields under 2.5 million clones, roughly 90% seen once. Sequenced material: naive CD4+ T cells from PBMCs. The receptor source for this set is a man aged 18 to 30 in good health. Some clones in this sample may be carry-over from other donors' samples. Each CDR3 is given with its conserved first and last residue. Each record gives: V gene, clone size, D gene, J gene, CDR3 protein, CDR3 DNA. A D gene is named only where the DNA matches it firmly. Expanded clones get a size class; other rows say once, few or many, or leave the size out.

V: TRBV11-3; size: .; D: .; J: TRBJ2-1; CDR3: CASSLDRGRNNEQFF; DNA: TGTGCCAGCAGCTTAGATAGGGGCCGAAACAATGAGCAGTTCTTC
V: TRBV29-1; size: once; D: TRBD1; J: TRBJ2-7; CDR3: CSVGPRQGAYEQYF; DNA: TGCAGCGTTGGTCCGAGACAGGGGGCCTACGAGCAGTACTTC
V: TRBV7-2; size: .; D: .; J: TRBJ2-3; CDR3: CASSLGPTDTQYF; DNA: TGTGCCAGCAGCCTGGGACCCACAGATACGCAGTATTTT
V: TRBV19; size: .; D: .; J: TRBJ1-2; CDR3: CASSINPHYGYTF; DNA: TGTGCCAGTAGTATAAACCCTCACTATGGCTACACCTTC
V: TRBV11-2; size: .; D: .; J: TRBJ2-1; CDR3: CASSFTSPQEQFF; DNA: TGTGCCAGCAGCTTCACTAGCCCCCAGGAGCAGTTCTTC
V: TRBV27; size: .; D: TRBD1; J: TRBJ1-2; CDR3: CASSFASDRGSYGYTF; DNA: TGTGCCAGTTCCTTTGCGTCGGACAGGGGTAGCTATGGCTACACCTTC
V: TRBV7-2; size: .; D: .; J: TRBJ2-1; CDR3: CASQGDYSYNEQFF; DNA: TGTGCCAGCCAGGGGGACTACTCCTACAATGAGCAGTTCTTC
V: TRBV5-1; size: .; D: TRBD2; J: TRBJ2-1; CDR3: CASSLQAGGPIVNEQFF; DNA: TGCGCCAGCAGCTTGCAAGCGGGAGGGCCAATTGTCAATGAGCAGTTCTTC
V: TRBV9; size: .; D: .; J: TRBJ2-7; CDR3: CASSVGLAYEQYF; DNA: TGTGCCAGCAGCGTAGGTCTAGCCTACGAGCAGTACTTC
V: TRBV18; size: .; D: .; J: TRBJ1-2; CDR3: CASSQADAIYGYTF; DNA: TGTGCCAGCTCACAGGCAGATGCTATCTATGGCTACACCTTC
V: TRBV5-1; size: .; D: TRBD2; J: TRBJ2-5; CDR3: CASSPGLHGGSQYF; DNA: TGCGCCAGCAGCCCGGGGCTCCACGGGGGGTCCCAGTACTTC
V: TRBV18; size: .; D: .; J: TRBJ1-1; CDR3: CASSERRTNEAFF; DNA: TGTGCCAGCTCAGAACGGAGGACAAACGAAGCTTTCTTT
V: TRBV5-6; size: .; D: .; J: TRBJ2-1; CDR3: CASSLYRRGNEQFF; DNA: TGTGCCAGCAGCTTGTATCGCAGGGGAAATGAGCAGTTCTTC
V: TRBV7-2; size: once; D: .; J: TRBJ1-4; CDR3: CASSLTGGEGEKLFF; DNA: TGTGCCAGCAGCTTGACAGGCGGGGAAGGGGAAAAACTGTTTTTT
V: TRBV19; size: few; D: TRBD2; J: TRBJ2-7; CDR3: CASSIDVRLAGNYEQYF; DNA: TGTGCCAGTAGTATAGATGTACGACTAGCGGGGAACTACGAGCAGTACTTC
V: TRBV9; size: .; D: .; J: TRBJ2-3; CDR3: CASSGTTTEQYF; DNA: TGTGCCAGCAGCGGGACTACGACAGAGCAGTATTTT
V: TRBV5-6; size: .; D: .; J: TRBJ2-3; CDR3: CASSLVRGTDTQYF; DNA: TGTGCCAGCAGCTTGGTAAGGGGAACAGATACGCAGTATTTT
V: TRBV10-2; size: .; D: .; J: TRBJ2-7; CDR3: CASSEAGFDPYEQYF; DNA: TGCGCCAGCAGTGAGGCGGGCTTCGATCCCTACGAGCAGTACTTC
V: TRBV6-4; size: .; D: TRBD1; J: TRBJ2-2; CDR3: CASSSGQGNTGELFF; DNA: TGTGCCAGCAGTTCGGGACAGGGCAACACCGGGGAGCTGTTTTTT
V: TRBV6-5; size: .; D: .; J: TRBJ2-5; CDR3: CASSYSMSGVQETQYF; DNA: TGTGCCAGCAGTTACTCGATGTCAGGAGTCCAAGAGACCCAGTACTTC
V: TRBV7-6; size: .; D: .; J: TRBJ2-3; CDR3: CASSFQATPDTQYF; DNA: TGTGCCAGCAGCTTCCAAGCTACTCCAGATACGCAGTATTTT
V: TRBV7-9; size: .; D: .; J: TRBJ1-3; CDR3: CASSSGNTIYF; DNA: TGTGCCAGCAGCTCGGGAAACACCATATATTTT
V: TRBV11-3; size: .; D: TRBD2; J: TRBJ2-1; CDR3: CASSLGTSVGNEQFF; DNA: TGTGCCAGCAGCTTAGGGACTAGCGTTGGCAATGAGCAGTTCTTC
V: TRBV27; size: .; D: TRBD1; J: TRBJ2-3; CDR3: CASAQTGSLADTQYF; DNA: TGTGCCAGCGCCCAGACAGGGAGTTTAGCAGATACGCAGTATTTT
V: TRBV29-1; size: .; D: TRBD2; J: TRBJ2-1; CDR3: CSVVSLAGGPSSYNEQFF; DNA: TGCAGCGTTGTGAGTCTAGCGGGAGGACCTAGCTCCTACAATGAGCAGTTCTTC
V: TRBV28; size: .; D: TRBD1; J: TRBJ1-5; CDR3: CASSPPGQGLFSNQPQHF; DNA: TGTGCCAGCAGTCCCCCGGGACAGGGCCTATTTAGCAATCAGCCCCAGCATTTT
V: TRBV5-1; size: .; D: TRBD1; J: TRBJ2-7; CDR3: CASSSGQFYEQYF; DNA: TGCGCCAGCAGCTCGGGACAGTTTTACGAGCAGTACTTC
V: TRBV7-9; size: .; D: .; J: TRBJ1-4; CDR3: CASSSNQGGEKLFF; DNA: TGTGCCAGCAGCTCAAACCAGGGTGGCGAAAAACTGTTTTTT
V: TRBV6-1; size: .; D: .; J: TRBJ1-1; CDR3: CAIEPTGWTEAFF; DNA: TGTGCCATCGAGCCGACAGGATGGACTGAAGCTTTCTTT
V: TRBV28; size: .; D: TRBD2; J: TRBJ2-7; CDR3: CASTMTSGIYEQYF; DNA: TGTGCCAGCACCATGACTAGCGGGATCTACGAGCAGTACTTC
V: TRBV15; size: .; D: .; J: TRBJ1-6; CDR3: CATGGALRSPLHF; DNA: TGTGCCACCGGTGGAGCCCTTAGATCACCCCTCCACTTT
V: TRBV28; size: .; D: TRBD1; J: TRBJ2-2; CDR3: CASILSGGLGTGELFF; DNA: TGTGCCAGCATTTTATCAGGGGGCTTGGGCACCGGGGAGCTGTTTTTT
V: TRBV5-1; size: .; D: .; J: TRBJ2-3; CDR3: CASRIGGMMRDTQYF; DNA: TGCGCCAGCAGAATCGGCGGGATGATGAGAGATACGCAGTATTTT